This entry lists 12 T cell receptor beta chains sequenced from one sample in a study of T cell changes during pregnancy in multiple sclerosis (dated by TCRdb to between 2018 and 2021). Library construction relied on the immunoSEQ multiplex PCR assay. TCRdb re-hosts the immuneACCESS table, in-frame sequences only. Its copies lack some clones; in the studies checked, an unresolved V gene accounts for under half of them, and the cause for the rest is not known. This sample has 40,000 to 60,000 clones in its table, and about 90% of those were observed once. Jointly, the top ten make up roughly 0.47% of the sample. Sequenced here: CD4+ T cells from peripheral blood mononuclear cells, sampled in the third trimester of pregnancy. The receptors were gathered from a female donor with multiple sclerosis, enrolled in a pregnancy study.

The genes are TRBV18 and TRBJ2-5; D ambiguous. CDR3 length: 14 residues. CDR1 is KGHSH and CDR2 is LQKENI in the germline V gene. Trimming took 0 bases from V and 2 from J, leaving 7 bases between them. CDR3 coding DNA: TGTGCCAGCTCACCACCGCCTAGACAAGAGACCCAGTACTTC. It is translated as CASSPPPRQETQYF.

This clone was observed once. The chain combines TRBV5-4 with TRBJ2-1; TRBD1 matches 7 bases. Germline CDR1 SGHNT, CDR2 YYREEE (reference sequence). Losses at the gene ends were 4 bases for V and 5 bases for J; bases not matched to a gene: 3. This CDR3 spans 13 amino acids. The CDR3 sequence: CASSGGQNNEQFF. The DNA for the CDR3 is TGTGCCAGCAGCGGGGGACAGAACAATGAGCAGTTCTTC. Filled out from reference TRBV5-4 and TRBJ2-1, the complete variable domain reads ETGVTQSPTHLIKTRGQQVTLRCSSQSGHNTVSWYQQALGQGPQFIFQYYREEENGRGNFPPRFSGLQFPNYSSELNVNALELDDSALYLCASSGGQNNEQFFGPGTRLTVL.

Only one count was recorded for this clone. The rearrangement links TRBV4-2 to TRBJ1-1; 11 bases fit TRBD1. There are 18 residues in the CDR3. The germline V gene has CDR1 LGHNA and CDR2 YNFKEQ. The J segment lost 1 base and the V segment lost 1 base, leaving 8 bases of the junction unmatched. This chain's CDR3 is CASSQVRGQGEANTEAFF. CDR3 sequence (DNA): TGTGCCAGCAGCCAAGTGCGGGGACAGGGGGAGGCGAACACTGAAGCTTTCTTT.

This chain links TRBV7-2 with TRBJ2-5; 9 positions match TRBD2. This CDR3 spans 17 amino acids. The V gene's germline CDR1 is SGHTA and CDR2 FQGNSA. V dropped 0 bases and J dropped 7; count of bases not matched to a gene: 12. CDR3 loop: CASSLARSGGFQGTQYF. CDR3 nucleotide sequence: TGTGCCAGCAGCTTAGCGCGTAGCGGGGGTTTCCAGGGGACCCAGTACTTC.

The V gene is TRBV18, the J gene TRBJ1-1, with 7 bases aligning to TRBD1. The CDR3 is 16 residues long. Trimming cost V 1 base and J 1 base; bases outside gene matches: 6. CDR1 and CDR2 (germline): KGHSH, LQKENI. The DNA for the CDR3 is TGTGCCAGCTCACCACAGACAGGGTCTCCGAACACTGAAGCTTTCTTT. It codes for CASSPQTGSPNTEAFF.

The rearrangement joins TRBV30 to TRBJ1-5, with TRBD1 as a possible D gene (5 bases). With 0 bases removed from V and 7 bases from J, the gap between germline ends came to 13 bases. Germline CDR1 reads GTSNPN; CDR2 reads SVGIG (reference sequence). This CDR3 is 14 amino acids long. The CDR3 loop is CAWSVRQGRQPQHF. CDR3 nucleotides: TGTGCCTGGAGTGTACGTCAGGGCAGGCAGCCCCAGCATTTT.

The chain couples TRBV2 to TRBJ1-4, with 7 nucleotides matching TRBD1. Germline V lookup: CDR1 SNHLY, CDR2 FYNNEI. The CDR3 runs to 15 residues. The V segment lost 2 bases and the J segment 2 bases; nucleotides outside the gene matches: 2. CDR3 loop: CASSESGQTNEKLFF. The DNA for the CDR3 is TGTGCCAGCAGTGAATCGGGACAGACTAATGAAAAACTGTTTTTT.

The chain combines TRBV7-6 with TRBJ2-5; possible D gene TRBD1, 7 bases. Trimming removed 1 base at V and 6 bases at J, with 18 bases between. The CDR3 spans 16 residues. Germline assignment: CDR1 SGHVS and CDR2 FNYEAQ. The DNA for the CDR3 is TGTGCCAGCAGCTTAGAATATGGAGGGGGCGCCCAGACCCAGTACTTC. Protein: CASSLEYGGGAQTQYF. The full variable domain, in which reference TRBV7-6 and TRBJ2-5 provide the parts outside the CDR3, is GAGVSQSPRYKVTKRGQDVALRCDPISGHVSLYWYRQALGQGPEFLTYFNYEAQQDKSGLPNDRFSAERPEGSISTLTIQRTEQRDSAMYRCASSLEYGGGAQTQYFGPGTRLLVL.

The chain links TRBV9 to TRBJ2-7; D perhaps matches TRBD1 (5 bases). Germline-derived CDR1 and CDR2 are SGDLS and YYNGEE. The CDR3 spans 14 residues. Trimming took off 0 bases at V and 6 bases at J, with 13 bases between the two ends. CDR3 loop: CASSVGQSPGEQYF. In DNA, the CDR3 is TGTGCCAGCAGCGTAGGACAGTCTCCCGGCGAGCAGTACTTC.

V is TRBV11-2 and J is TRBJ1-6; 12 nucleotides agree with TRBD1. Germline CDR1 and CDR2: SGHAT and FQNNGV. The CDR3 is 19 residues long. Germline trimming cut 5 bases from V and 7 bases from J; bases unmatched to any gene: 15. The CDR3 reads CASSRTLPGQGAQNSPLHF. The CDR3 bases are TGTGCCAGCAGCCGAACCCTCCCGGGACAGGGGGCGCAAAATTCACCCCTCCACTTT.

The V gene is TRBV6-1, the J gene TRBJ1-1; D remains unclear. CDR1 is MNHNS and CDR2 is SASEGT in the germline V gene. This CDR3 contains 13 residues. V was clipped by 6 bases and J by 2 bases, with 10 bases between them. The CDR3 loop is CASRLELNTEAFF. The DNA of the CDR3 is TGTGCCAGCAGGCTGGAGCTAAACACTGAAGCTTTCTTT.

This clone showed up just once. The rearrangement links TRBV5-6 to TRBJ1-2; a possible D gene is TRBD1 (6 bases). The V gene's germline CDR1 is SGHDT and CDR2 YYEEEE. The CDR3 has 14 amino acids. V lost 4 bases, J lost 0 bases, and 10 bases lay in between. The CDR3 DNA is TGTGCCAGCAGCGAGGGGACAACTAACTATGGCTACACCTTC. Protein: CASSEGTTNYGYTF.